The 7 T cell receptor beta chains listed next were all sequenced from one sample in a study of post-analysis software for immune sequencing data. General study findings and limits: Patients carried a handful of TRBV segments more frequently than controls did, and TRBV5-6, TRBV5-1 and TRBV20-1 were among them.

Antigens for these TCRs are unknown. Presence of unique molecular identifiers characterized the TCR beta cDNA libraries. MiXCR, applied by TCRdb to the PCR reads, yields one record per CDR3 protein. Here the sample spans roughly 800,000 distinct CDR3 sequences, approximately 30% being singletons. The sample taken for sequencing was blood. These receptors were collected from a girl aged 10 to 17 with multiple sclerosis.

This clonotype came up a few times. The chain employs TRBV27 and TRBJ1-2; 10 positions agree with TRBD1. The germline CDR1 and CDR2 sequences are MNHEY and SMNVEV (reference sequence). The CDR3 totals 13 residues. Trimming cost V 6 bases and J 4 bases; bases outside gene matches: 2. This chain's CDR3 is CASRGQGTYGYTF. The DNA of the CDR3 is TGTGCCAGCAGGGGACAGGGGACCTATGGCTACACCTTC.

CDR3 bases: TGTGCCAGCAGTGAAGCCGGGACACCGGGGTATGGCTACACCTTC. As protein: CASSEAGTPGYGYTF. The gene calls are TRBV6-1 and TRBJ1-2, with D possibly being TRBD1 (6 bases). CDR3 size: 15 residues. Trimming took 0 bases from V and 5 from J, leaving 13 bases between them. Looked up from germline, CDR1 is MNHNS and CDR2 is SASEGT.

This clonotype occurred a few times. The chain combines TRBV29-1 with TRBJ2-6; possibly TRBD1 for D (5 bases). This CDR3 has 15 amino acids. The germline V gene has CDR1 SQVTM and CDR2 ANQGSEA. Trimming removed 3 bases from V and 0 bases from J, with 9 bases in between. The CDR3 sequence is CSVDDSPSGANVLTF. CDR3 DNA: TGCAGCGTTGACGACAGCCCCTCTGGGGCCAACGTCCTGACTTTC.

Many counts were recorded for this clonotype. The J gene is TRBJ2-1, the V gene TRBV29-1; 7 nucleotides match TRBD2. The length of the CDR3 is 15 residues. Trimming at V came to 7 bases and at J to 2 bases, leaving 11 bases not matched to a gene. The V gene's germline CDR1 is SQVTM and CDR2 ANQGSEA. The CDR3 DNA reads TGCAGCGCCTGGTCGAGCGGGAAGACCTACAATGAGCAGTTCTTC. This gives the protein CSAWSSGKTYNEQFF.

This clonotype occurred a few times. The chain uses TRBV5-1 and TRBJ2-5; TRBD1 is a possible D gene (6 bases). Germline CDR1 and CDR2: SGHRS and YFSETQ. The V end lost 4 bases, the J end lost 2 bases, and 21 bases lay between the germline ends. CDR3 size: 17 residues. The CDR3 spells CASSQNRARPPQETQYF. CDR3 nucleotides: TGCGCCAGCAGCCAGAACAGGGCAAGACCGCCACAAGAGACCCAGTACTTC.

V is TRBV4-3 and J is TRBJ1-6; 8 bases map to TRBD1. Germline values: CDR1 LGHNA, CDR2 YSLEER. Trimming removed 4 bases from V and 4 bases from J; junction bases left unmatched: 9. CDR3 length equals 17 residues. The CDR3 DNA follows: TGCGCCAGCAGCCGAGGGACAGGCCGGAGTTATAATTCACCCCTCCACTTT. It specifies CASSRGTGRSYNSPLHF.

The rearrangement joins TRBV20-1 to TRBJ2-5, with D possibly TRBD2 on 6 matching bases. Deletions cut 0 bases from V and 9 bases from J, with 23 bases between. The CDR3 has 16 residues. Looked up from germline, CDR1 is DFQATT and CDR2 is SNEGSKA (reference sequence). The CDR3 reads CSARDVVRAVGEAQYF. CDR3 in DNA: TGCAGTGCTAGAGATGTTGTTAGGGCAGTGGGGGAGGCCCAGTACTTC.